The 5 T cell receptor beta chains reported below all come from one sample, sequenced in a study of post-analysis software for immune sequencing data. Study-wide findings and caveats: Controls showed lower frequencies than patients for five TRBV segments, and TRBV5-6, TRBV5-1 and TRBV20-1 were among these.

For these receptors, no antigen is known. Incorporated into the TCR beta cDNA libraries were unique molecular identifiers, which served to reduce PCR and sequencing biases. TCRdb re-derived calls from the PCR reads in MiXCR, one entry per CDR3 protein. The data contain roughly 650,000 distinct CDR3 sequences, 59% of them singletons. Sequencing input: blood. Receptor source: a girl under 10 years old with multiple sclerosis.

The chain combines TRBV29-1 with TRBJ2-5, with D possibly matching TRBD1 (5 bases). The germline CDR1 and CDR2 sequences are SQVTM and ANQGSEA. There are 13 residues in the CDR3. The V end was cut by 0 bases, the J end by 5 bases, with 10 bases between. CDR3 nucleotides: TGCAGCGTTGAAGATAGGACATATGAGACCCAGTACTTC. It translates to CSVEDRTYETQYF.

The rearrangement uses TRBV12-5 and TRBJ1-5; D remains unclear. The ends were cut back, 6 bases at V and 6 bases at J, with 12 bases in the middle. CDR3 length equals 13 residues. Germline CDR1 and CDR2: LGHNT and FRNRAP. The CDR3 coding sequence is TGTGCTAGTGGCCTTCTCAGTGGTCAGCCCCAGCATTTT. Its protein product is CASGLLSGQPQHF. Full variable domain (missing parts from reference TRBV12-5 and TRBJ1-5): DARVTQTPRHKVTEMGQEVTMRCQPILGHNTVFWYRQTMMQGLELLAYFRNRAPLDDSGMPKDRFSAEMPDATLATLKIQPSEPRDSAVYFCASGLLSGQPQHFGDGTRLSIL.

This clonotype was detected only once. The chain combines TRBV6-4 with TRBJ2-1, with D perhaps matching TRBD1 or TRBD2 (7 bases each). Trimming removed 6 bases at V and 7 bases at J, with 19 bases between. There are 15 residues in the CDR3. From germline, CDR1 is MRHNA and CDR2 SNTAGT. This CDR3 is CASRVRQGGKNEQFF. CDR3 nucleotides: TGTGCCAGCAGAGTTAGACAGGGAGGGAAGAATGAGCAGTTCTTC.

This clonotype turned up a few times. The chain links TRBV5-5 to TRBJ2-3; possibly TRBD2 for D (6 bases). The ends were cut back, 2 bases at V and 4 bases at J, with 17 bases in the middle. The germline V gene has CDR1 SGHKS and CDR2 YYEKEE (reference sequence). The CDR3 has 16 amino acids. The chain's CDR3 is CASSFLGLRGADTQYF. The CDR3 DNA reads TGTGCCAGCAGCTTTTTGGGACTCCGGGGCGCAGATACGCAGTATTTT.

The chain couples TRBV29-1 to TRBJ2-4; 8 bases line up with TRBD2. Germline lookup yields CDR1 SQVTM and CDR2 ANQGSEA. The CDR3 spans 13 residues. Germline trimming cut 7 bases from V and 8 bases from J; bases unmatched to any gene: 10. DNA for the CDR3: TGCAGCGCCGAGGGACTAGTCGGGGACATTCAGTACTTC. Its protein is CSAEGLVGDIQYF.